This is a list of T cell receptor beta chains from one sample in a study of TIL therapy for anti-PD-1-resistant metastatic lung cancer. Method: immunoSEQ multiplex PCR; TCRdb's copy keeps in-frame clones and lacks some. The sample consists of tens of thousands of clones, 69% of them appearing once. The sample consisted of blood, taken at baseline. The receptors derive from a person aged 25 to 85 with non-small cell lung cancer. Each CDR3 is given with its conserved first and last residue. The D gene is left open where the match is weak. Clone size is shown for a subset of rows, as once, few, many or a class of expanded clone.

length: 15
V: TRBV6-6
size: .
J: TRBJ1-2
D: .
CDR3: CASSYSNRERDGYTF
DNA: TGTGCCAGCAGTTACTCGAACAGGGAAAGGGATGGCTACACCTTC

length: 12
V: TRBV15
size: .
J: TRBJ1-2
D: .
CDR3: CATSRRSTGYTF
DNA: TGTGCCACCAGCAGAAGATCCACTGGCTACACCTTC

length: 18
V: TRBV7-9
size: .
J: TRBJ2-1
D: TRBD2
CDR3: CASRSGVTSGPPIDEQFF
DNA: TGTGCCAGCAGATCTGGTGTTACTAGCGGGCCCCCGATAGATGAGCAGTTCTTC

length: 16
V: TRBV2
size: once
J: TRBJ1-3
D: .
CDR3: CASSAQVPHSGNTIYF
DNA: TGTGCCAGCAGTGCCCAAGTTCCACACTCTGGAAACACCATATATTTT

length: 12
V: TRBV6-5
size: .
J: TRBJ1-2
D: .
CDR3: CASKSGAYGYTF
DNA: TGTGCCAGCAAGTCAGGGGCCTATGGCTACACCTTC

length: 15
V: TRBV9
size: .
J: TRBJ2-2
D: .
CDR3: CASSVGPPNTGELFF
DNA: TGTGCCAGCAGCGTAGGTCCGCCGAACACCGGGGAGCTGTTTTTT

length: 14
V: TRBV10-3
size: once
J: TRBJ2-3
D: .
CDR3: CAIRSDRSTDTQYF
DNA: TGTGCCATCAGGTCAGACCGTAGCACAGATACGCAGTATTTT

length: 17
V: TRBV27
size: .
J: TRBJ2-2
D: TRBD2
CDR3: CASRNSGGPPNTGELFF
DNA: TGTGCCAGCAGGAATAGCGGGGGGCCTCCTAACACCGGGGAGCTGTTTTTT

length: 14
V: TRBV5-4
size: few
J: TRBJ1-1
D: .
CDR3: CASSFGGDGDKAFF
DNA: TGTGCCAGCAGCTTTGGGGGGGACGGCGACAAAGCTTTCTTT

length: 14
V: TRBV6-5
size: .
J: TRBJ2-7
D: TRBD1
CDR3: CASSQWDRGNEQYF
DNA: TGTGCCAGCAGCCAATGGGACAGGGGAAACGAGCAGTACTTC

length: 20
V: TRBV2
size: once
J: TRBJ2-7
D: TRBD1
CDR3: CASSPIKPGQGAPYSYEQYF
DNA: TGTGCCAGCAGCCCTATAAAACCGGGACAGGGGGCTCCTTACTCCTACGAGCAGTACTTC

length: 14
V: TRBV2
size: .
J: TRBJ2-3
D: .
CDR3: CASSEAGSTDTQYF
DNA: TGTGCCAGCAGTGAAGCGGGGTCCACAGATACGCAGTATTTT

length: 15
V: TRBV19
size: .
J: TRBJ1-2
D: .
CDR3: CASSIDRYRYYGYTF
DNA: TGTGCCAGTAGTATAGATCGGTACAGGTACTATGGCTACACCTTC

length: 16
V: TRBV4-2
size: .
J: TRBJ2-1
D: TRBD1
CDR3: CASSQEYGTDYNEQFF
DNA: TGTGCCAGCAGCCAAGAGTATGGGACAGACTACAATGAGCAGTTCTTC

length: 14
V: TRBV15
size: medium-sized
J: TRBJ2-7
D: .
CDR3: CATSRGGDYYEQYF
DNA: TGTGCCACCAGCAGAGGGGGCGACTACTACGAGCAGTACTTC

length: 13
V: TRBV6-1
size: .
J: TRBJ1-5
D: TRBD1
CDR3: CASKGTVDQPQHF
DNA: TGTGCCAGCAAGGGGACAGTAGATCAGCCCCAGCATTTT

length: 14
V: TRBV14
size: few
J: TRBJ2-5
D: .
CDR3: CASSAVADQETQYF
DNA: TGTGCCAGCAGCGCTGTGGCAGACCAAGAGACCCAGTACTTC

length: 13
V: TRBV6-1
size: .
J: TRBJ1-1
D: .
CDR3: CASSEEAGTEAFF
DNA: TGTGCCAGCAGTGAAGAGGCGGGTACTGAAGCTTTCTTT

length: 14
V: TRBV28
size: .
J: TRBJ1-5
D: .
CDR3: CASYRPGSNQPQHF
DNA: TGTGCCAGCTACCGTCCCGGTAGCAATCAGCCCCAGCATTTT

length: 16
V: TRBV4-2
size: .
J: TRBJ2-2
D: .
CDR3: CASSQASAVYTGELFF
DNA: TGTGCCAGCAGCCAAGCATCGGCAGTTTACACCGGGGAGCTGTTTTTT

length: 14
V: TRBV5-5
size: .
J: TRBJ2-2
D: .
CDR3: CASSFPGNTGELFF
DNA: TGTGCCAGCAGCTTCCCAGGGAATACCGGGGAGCTGTTTTTT

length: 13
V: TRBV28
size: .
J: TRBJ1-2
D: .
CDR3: CASSSQGTGGYTF
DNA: TGTGCCAGCAGTTCACAGGGTACGGGTGGCTACACCTTC

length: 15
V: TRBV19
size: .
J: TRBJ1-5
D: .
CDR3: CASSILLNQNQPQHF
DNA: TGTGCCAGTAGTATACTTTTGAATCAGAATCAGCCCCAGCATTTT